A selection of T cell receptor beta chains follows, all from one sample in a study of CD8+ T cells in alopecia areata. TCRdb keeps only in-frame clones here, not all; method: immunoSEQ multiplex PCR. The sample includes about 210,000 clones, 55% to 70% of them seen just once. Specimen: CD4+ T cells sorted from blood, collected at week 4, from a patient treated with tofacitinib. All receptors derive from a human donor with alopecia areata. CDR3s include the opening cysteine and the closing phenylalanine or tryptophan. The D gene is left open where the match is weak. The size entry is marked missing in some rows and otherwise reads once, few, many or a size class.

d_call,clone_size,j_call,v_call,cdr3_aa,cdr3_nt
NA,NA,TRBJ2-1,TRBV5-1,CASSLGGEYNEQFF,TGCGCCAGCAGCTTAGGCGGGGAGTACAATGAGCAGTTCTTC
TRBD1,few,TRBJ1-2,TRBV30,CAWRGTVYGYTF,TGTGCCTGGAGGGGGACAGTCTATGGCTACACCTTC
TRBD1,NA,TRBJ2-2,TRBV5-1,CASSSGTGFTGELFF,TGCGCCAGCAGCTCCGGGACAGGGTTCACCGGGGAGCTGTTTTTT
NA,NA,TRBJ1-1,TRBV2,CASSDGGPVMNTEAFF,TGTGCCAGCAGTGACGGAGGTCCCGTTATGAACACTGAAGCTTTCTTT
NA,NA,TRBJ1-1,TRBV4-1,CASSQDGGRNTEAFF,TGCGCCAGCAGCCAAGATGGGGGACGGAACACTGAAGCTTTCTTT
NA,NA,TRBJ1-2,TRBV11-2,CASSLEGDGYTF,TGTGCCAGCAGCTTGGAGGGCGATGGCTACACCTTC
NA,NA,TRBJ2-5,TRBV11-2,CASSLGNQETQYF,TGTGCCAGCAGCTTGGGGAACCAAGAGACCCAGTACTTC
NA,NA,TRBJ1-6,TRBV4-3,CASSQDLRDSPLHF,TGCGCCAGCAGCCAAGACCTCAGGGATTCACCCCTCCACTTT
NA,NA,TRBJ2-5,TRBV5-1,CASSLVGSETQYF,TGCGCCAGCAGCTTGGTCGGCTCAGAGACCCAGTACTTC
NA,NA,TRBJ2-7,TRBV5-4,CASSLDSGTGEQYF,TGTGCCAGCAGCTTGGATTCAGGGACGGGGGAGCAGTACTTC
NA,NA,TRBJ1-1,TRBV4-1,CASSVGLLGTEAFF,TGCGCCAGCAGCGTTGGACTCCTGGGCACTGAAGCTTTCTTT
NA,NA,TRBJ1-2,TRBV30,CAWSAQGIYYGYTF,TGTGCCTGGAGTGCACAGGGTATATACTATGGCTACACCTTC
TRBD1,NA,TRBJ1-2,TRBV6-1,CASRADRTGGYTF,TGTGCCAGCAGGGCGGACAGGACGGGAGGCTACACCTTC
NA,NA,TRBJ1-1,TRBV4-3,CASSQVGVNEAFF,TGCGCCAGCAGCCAAGTCGGGGTAAATGAAGCTTTCTTT
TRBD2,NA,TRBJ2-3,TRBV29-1,CSVYSSGGIDTQYF,TGCAGCGTTTACTCTAGCGGGGGGATAGATACGCAGTATTTT
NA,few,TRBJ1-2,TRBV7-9,CASSQGVLYGYTF,TGTGCCAGCAGCCAAGGGGTACTCTATGGCTACACCTTC
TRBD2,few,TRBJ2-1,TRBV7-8,CASSLGRISSGSYNEQFF,TGTGCCAGCAGCTTAGGCCGGATCTCTAGCGGCTCCTACAATGAGCAGTTCTTC
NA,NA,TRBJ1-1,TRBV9,CASSLEGGFGTEAFF,TGTGCCAGCAGCCTAGAGGGAGGGTTCGGCACTGAAGCTTTCTTT
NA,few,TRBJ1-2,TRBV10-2,CASKPTGRANYGYTF,TGCGCCAGCAAGCCAACGGGACGAGCTAACTATGGCTACACCTTC
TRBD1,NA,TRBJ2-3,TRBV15,CATSRGGQGMDTQYF,TGTGCCACCAGCAGAGGGGGACAGGGGATGGATACGCAGTATTTT
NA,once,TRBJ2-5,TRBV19,CASSIATLQETQYF,TGTGCCAGTAGTATAGCAACGTTACAAGAGACCCAGTACTTC
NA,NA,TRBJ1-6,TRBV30,CAWSEGYNSPLHF,TGTGCCTGGAGTGAGGGGTACAATTCACCCCTCCACTTT
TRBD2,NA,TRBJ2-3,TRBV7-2,CASSLALAGGADTQYF,TGTGCCAGCAGCTTGGCCCTAGCGGGGGGGGCAGATACGCAGTATTTT
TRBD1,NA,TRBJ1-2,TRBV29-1,CSVEGPGQRYIDF,TGCAGCGTTGAAGGACCGGGACAGAGGTACATCGACTTC
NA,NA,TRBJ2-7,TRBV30,CAWSHGLFYEQYF,TGTGCCTGGAGTCACGGACTCTTCTACGAGCAGTACTTC
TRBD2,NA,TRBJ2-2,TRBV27,CASGTSGANTGELFF,TGTGCCAGCGGTACTAGCGGGGCGAACACCGGGGAGCTGTTTTTT
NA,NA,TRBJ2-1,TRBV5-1,CASSLQNTYNEQFF,TGCGCCAGCAGCTTGCAGAATACCTACAATGAGCAGTTCTTC
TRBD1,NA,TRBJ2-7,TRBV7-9,CASSPRDRGHEQYF,TGTGCCAGCAGCCCTCGGGACAGGGGTCACGAGCAGTACTTC
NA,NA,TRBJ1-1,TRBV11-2,CASSLRSGNTEAFF,TGTGCCAGCAGCTTAAGGAGCGGGAACACTGAAGCTTTCTTT
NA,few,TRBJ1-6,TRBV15,CATSRDIGSLHF,TGTGCCACCAGCAGAGACATTGGATCCCTCCACTTT
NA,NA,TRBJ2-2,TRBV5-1,CASRPGFTGELFF,TGCGCCAGCAGGCCAGGGTTCACCGGGGAGCTGTTTTTT
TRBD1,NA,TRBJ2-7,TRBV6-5,CASSGTATYEQYF,TGTGCCAGCAGTGGGACAGCAACCTACGAGCAGTACTTC
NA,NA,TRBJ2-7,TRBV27,CASSLRGTYEQYF,TGTGCCAGCAGTTTAAGGGGAACCTACGAGCAGTACTTC
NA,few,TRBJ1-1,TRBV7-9,CASSRDTEAFF,TGTGCCAGCAGTAGGGACACTGAAGCTTTCTTT
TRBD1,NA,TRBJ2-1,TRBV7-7,CASSLEQGSYNEQFF,TGTGCTAGCAGCTTAGAACAGGGGTCCTACAATGAGCAGTTCTTC
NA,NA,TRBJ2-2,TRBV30,CAWSNTGELFF,TGTGCCTGGAGCAATACCGGGGAGCTGTTTTTT
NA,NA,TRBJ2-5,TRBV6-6,CASSFGMTSKETQYF,TGTGCCAGCAGTTTTGGGATGACATCCAAAGAGACCCAGTACTTC
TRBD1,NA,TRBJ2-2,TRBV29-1,CSARTGGDTGELFF,TGCAGCGCCCGGACAGGGGGCGACACCGGGGAGCTGTTTTTT
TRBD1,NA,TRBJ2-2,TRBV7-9,CASSSPTGGLLSNTGELFF,TGTGCCAGCAGCTCACCGACAGGGGGCTTACTCTCGAACACCGGGGAGCTGTTTTTT
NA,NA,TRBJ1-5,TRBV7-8,CASSLGRRYSNQPQHF,TGTGCCAGCAGCTTGGGCAGGAGATATAGCAATCAGCCCCAGCATTTT